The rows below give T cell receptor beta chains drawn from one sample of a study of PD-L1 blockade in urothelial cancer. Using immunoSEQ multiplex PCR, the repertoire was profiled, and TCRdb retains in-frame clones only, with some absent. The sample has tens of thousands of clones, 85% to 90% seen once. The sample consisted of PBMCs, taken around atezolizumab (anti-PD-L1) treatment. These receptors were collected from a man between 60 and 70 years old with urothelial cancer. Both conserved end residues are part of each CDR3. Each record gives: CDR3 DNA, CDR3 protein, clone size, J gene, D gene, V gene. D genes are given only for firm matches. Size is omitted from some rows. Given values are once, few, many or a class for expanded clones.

TGCGCCAGCAGCTTGGCCACAGGGGTTAACTACGAGCAGTACTTC,CASSLATGVNYEQYF,.,TRBJ2-7,TRBD1,TRBV5-1
TGTGCCAGCAGAGGGGACAGGCTGGTCGGCGAGCAGTACTTC,CASRGDRLVGEQYF,.,TRBJ2-7,TRBD1,TRBV28
TGTGCCATCAGTGACGGGAGGGGTAGTGAAAAACTGTTTTTT,CAISDGRGSEKLFF,.,TRBJ1-4,.,TRBV10-3
TGTGCCAGTAGTTCCGCAGGGGGCGGGTACGAGCAGTACTTC,CASSSAGGGYEQYF,.,TRBJ2-7,TRBD1,TRBV19
TGTGCCAGCAGCGTGAACATCCAGGGGTGGGAAAACACCATATATTTT,CASSVNIQGWENTIYF,once,TRBJ1-3,.,TRBV9
TGTGCCAGCGGCCCCGGGACAGGAAACTACCCCTCTGGAAACACCATATATTTT,CASGPGTGNYPSGNTIYF,.,TRBJ1-3,TRBD1,TRBV11-2
TGTGCCAGCACCCCGCGGAGGACAGGCACAGATACGCAGTATTTT,CASTPRRTGTDTQYF,.,TRBJ2-3,.,TRBV5-5
TGTGCCAGCAGACAATCCACAGTCTACGAGCAGTACTTC,CASRQSTVYEQYF,.,TRBJ2-7,.,TRBV16
TGTGCCAGTAGTATAGCCGGGAATGGCTACACCTTC,CASSIAGNGYTF,.,TRBJ1-2,.,TRBV19
TGTGCCAGCAGCCAAGAGTCCCCTACCGAGCAGTACTTC,CASSQESPTEQYF,.,TRBJ2-7,.,TRBV14
TGTGCCAGCAGCTTAGAGGGGACTAGCGGAGAAAGGCCCGAGCAGTACTTC,CASSLEGTSGERPEQYF,.,TRBJ2-7,TRBD2,TRBV7-2
TGTGCCAGCAGATCCATAGCAGAGCAGTTCTTC,CASRSIAEQFF,.,TRBJ2-1,.,TRBV7-9
TGTGCCAGCAGCTCCAGGGGCAGCGGTTCCTACAATGAGCAGTTCTTC,CASSSRGSGSYNEQFF,few,TRBJ2-1,.,TRBV11-3
TGTGCCAGCAGTCCCTCAACAGGGGCGAGGGTAGCTTTCTTT,CASSPSTGARVAFF,few,TRBJ1-1,TRBD1,TRBV7-3
TGTGCCATCAGTGGGCCTAGTGGAGAGACCCAGTACTTC,CAISGPSGETQYF,.,TRBJ2-5,.,TRBV10-3
TGTGCCAGCAGCCAAACCGGGACTCGATACACCGGGGAGCTGTTTTTT,CASSQTGTRYTGELFF,.,TRBJ2-2,.,TRBV14
TGCGCCAGCATGCGGGAGGGCATCACAGATACGCAGTATTTT,CASMREGITDTQYF,.,TRBJ2-3,TRBD2,TRBV5-1
TGCGCCAGCAGCCAAGGGACGGGGGGAAACACCATATATTTT,CASSQGTGGNTIYF,.,TRBJ1-3,.,TRBV4-1
TGCAGTGCTAGGCATAGGGGTGGCTACACCTTC,CSARHRGGYTF,.,TRBJ1-2,.,TRBV20-1
TGCAGCGTGACGCGGAATAGCCACGAGCAGTACTTC,CSVTRNSHEQYF,.,TRBJ2-7,.,TRBV29-1
TGTGCCAGCAGTTACTACGGGACAGGGGACGAGCAGTACTTC,CASSYYGTGDEQYF,.,TRBJ2-7,TRBD1,TRBV6-5
TGTGCCAGCAGCCAAGGGGGACACAACACCATATATTTT,CASSQGGHNTIYF,.,TRBJ1-3,.,TRBV14
TGTGCCAGCAGACCCGGACTAGCGGGTGAGCAGTTCTTC,CASRPGLAGEQFF,few,TRBJ2-1,TRBD2,TRBV5-4
TGTGCCAGCAGCTTAGACGGGGGTGGCACTGAAGCTTTCTTT,CASSLDGGGTEAFF,.,TRBJ1-1,.,TRBV13
TGTGCCAGCAGTTACGGTTCGGCGGGGAACTATGGCTACACCTTC,CASSYGSAGNYGYTF,.,TRBJ1-2,.,TRBV6-5
TGTGCCAGCTCACCGCCGGGGGGAGGCGCTGGAAACACCATATATTTT,CASSPPGGGAGNTIYF,.,TRBJ1-3,.,TRBV18
TGTGCCAGCAGCCCAGAAAGCCAAGAGACCCAGTACTTC,CASSPESQETQYF,.,TRBJ2-5,.,TRBV7-2
TGTGCCAGCAGTCTTAGCGGGACCCCCTACAATGAGCAGTTCTTC,CASSLSGTPYNEQFF,.,TRBJ2-1,TRBD2,TRBV28
TGCGCCAGCAGCCTTACTAGCGGGGGGGCCAATGAGCAGTTCTTC,CASSLTSGGANEQFF,.,TRBJ2-1,TRBD2,TRBV10-1
TGCGCCAGCAGCCGACAGGGCCAAGAGACCCAGTACTTC,CASSRQGQETQYF,.,TRBJ2-5,TRBD1,TRBV5-1
TGCGCCAGCAGTCCCGGACTAGCGGGAGTAAATTCGGAGACCCAGTACTTC,CASSPGLAGVNSETQYF,.,TRBJ2-5,TRBD2,TRBV5-1
TGTGCCAGCAGCTTATGGGGCAACACTGAAGCTTTCTTT,CASSLWGNTEAFF,medium-sized,TRBJ1-1,.,TRBV7-9
TGTGCCAGCAGCGGAGACTCGACAGGGGGCTCCCATCAGTACTTC,CASSGDSTGGSHQYF,.,TRBJ2-4,TRBD1,TRBV7-9
TGTGCCATCAGGACGACAGGGCTTGGTGAAGCTTTCTTT,CAIRTTGLGEAFF,.,TRBJ1-1,TRBD1,TRBV10-3
TGCGCCAGCAGCTTGGAGGGGGCACTGAACACTGAAGCTTTCTTT,CASSLEGALNTEAFF,.,TRBJ1-1,TRBD1,TRBV5-1
TGTGCCAGCAGGAGAGACAGGGAGAGGACTGAAGCTTTCTTT,CASRRDRERTEAFF,.,TRBJ1-1,TRBD1,TRBV6-1
TGCGCCAGCAGCGTCGGACAGGATAAGACACCCCTCCACTTT,CASSVGQDKTPLHF,.,TRBJ1-6,TRBD1,TRBV5-1
TGTGCTAGTGGTTTGGGTAGTGATACGCAGTATTTT,CASGLGSDTQYF,.,TRBJ2-3,.,TRBV12-5
TGTGCCAGCAGTTTACGTGAGGGCAATCTTTGCACCTTC,CASSLREGNLCTF,.,TRBJ1-2,.,TRBV27
TGTGCCAGTAGCCGGGACAGGGCTAACTATGGCTACACCTTC,CASSRDRANYGYTF,.,TRBJ1-2,TRBD1,TRBV10-3
TGTGCCAGCAGTTCGGTCTACCTCGGGAACTCCTACGAGCAGTACTTC,CASSSVYLGNSYEQYF,.,TRBJ2-7,.,TRBV28